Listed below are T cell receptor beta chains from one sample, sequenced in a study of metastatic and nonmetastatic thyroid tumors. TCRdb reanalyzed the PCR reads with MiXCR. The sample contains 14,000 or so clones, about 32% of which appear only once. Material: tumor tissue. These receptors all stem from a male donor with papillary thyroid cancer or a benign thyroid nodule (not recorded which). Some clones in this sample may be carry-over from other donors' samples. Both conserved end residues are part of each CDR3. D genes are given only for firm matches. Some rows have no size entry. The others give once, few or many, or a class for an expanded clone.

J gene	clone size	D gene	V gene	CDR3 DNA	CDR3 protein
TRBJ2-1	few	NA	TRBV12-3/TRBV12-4	TGTGCCAGCAGCCTGGGTAGCGGTATCTCCCACAATGAGCAGTTCTTC	CASSLGSGISHNEQFF
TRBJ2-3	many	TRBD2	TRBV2	TGTGCCAGCAGGCTAAGGACTAGCGGGGGGAGCACAGATACGCAGTATTTT	CASRLRTSGGSTDTQYF
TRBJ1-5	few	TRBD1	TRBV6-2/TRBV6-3	TGTGCCAGCAGTTCCGGGACAGGGGGACAGCCCCAGCATTTT	CASSSGTGGQPQHF
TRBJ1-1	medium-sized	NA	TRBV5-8	TGTGCCAGCAGCTTGCTTTGGGTAGGGAACACTGAAGCTTTCTTT	CASSLLWVGNTEAFF
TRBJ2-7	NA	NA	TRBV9	TGTGCCAGCAGCGTGGTAGGGGTGGCGGGTTCCGAGCAGTACTTC	CASSVVGVAGSEQYF
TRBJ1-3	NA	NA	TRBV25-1	TGTGCCAGCAGTGAAGTCCCAGAAAACTCTGGAAACACCATATATTTT	CASSEVPENSGNTIYF
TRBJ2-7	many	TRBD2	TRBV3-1	TGTGCCAGCAGCCAGCTAGCGGGGGACTACGAGCAGTACTTC	CASSQLAGDYEQYF
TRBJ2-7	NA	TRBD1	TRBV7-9	TGTGCCAGCAGCTATTTAGGCAGGGGGAGATACGAGCAGTACTTC	CASSYLGRGRYEQYF
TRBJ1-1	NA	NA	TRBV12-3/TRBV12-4	TGTGCCATCAGTTATTCCCCTTTGGTAGCTTTCTTT	CAISYSPLVAFF
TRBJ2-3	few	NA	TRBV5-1	TGCGCCAGCAGCTTGGAGCAGGCCCTTAGGACAGATACGCAGTATTTT	CASSLEQALRTDTQYF
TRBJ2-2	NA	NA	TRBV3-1	TGTGCCAGCAGCCCGAGTTCGGACATCCTGGGGGAGCTGTTCTTT	CASSPSSDILGELFF
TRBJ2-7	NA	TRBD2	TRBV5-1	TGCGCCAGCAGCAGCGGGGGGACCTCCTACGAGCAGTACTTC	CASSSGGTSYEQYF
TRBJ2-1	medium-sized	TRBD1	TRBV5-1	TGCGCCAGCAGCTTGGAGGACAGGGGGCTCTTTCGGGAGCAGTTCTTC	CASSLEDRGLFREQFF
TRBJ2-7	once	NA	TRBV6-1	TGTGCTAGCAGTGCGAATTCCTACTACGAGCTGTACTTC	CASSANSYYELYF
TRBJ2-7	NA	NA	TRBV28	TGTGCCAGCAGCTTACTACCGGGATATGGCGAGCAGTACTTC	CASSLLPGYGEQYF
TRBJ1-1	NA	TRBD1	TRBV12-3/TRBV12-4	TGTGCCAGCAGTGTCGACAGGGGCACTGAAGCTTTCTTT	CASSVDRGTEAFF
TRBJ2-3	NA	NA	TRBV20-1	TGCAGTGCGAAAGGGGTAGATACGCAGTATTTT	CSAKGVDTQYF
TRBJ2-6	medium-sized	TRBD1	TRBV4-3	TGCGCCAGCAGCCATCATGTGGGACAGTCAGTGACCTCTGGGGCCAACGTCCTGACTTTC	CASSHHVGQSVTSGANVLTF
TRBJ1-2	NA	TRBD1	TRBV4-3	TGCGCCAGCAGCCAAGATTTAACAGGGGTTGGCTACACCTTC	CASSQDLTGVGYTF